This TCR beta chain was captured by sequencing in a study of cytomegalovirus exposure and HLA in healthy donors. General study findings and limits: An analysis was carried out later, and it reportedly showed fewer N-insertions in an Asian-associated ancestry cluster than the approximately 680-donor mean. Most subjects' HLA-A and HLA-B alleles were reportedly predicted from TCR beta sequences.

Details on this clone: Its cognate antigen is unknown.

The study ran its PCR with 60 Vbeta and 13 Jbeta primers. Produced via immunoSEQ multiplex PCR; TCRdb's table is partial and in-frame only. The sample lists 150,000 to 200,000 clones; around 75% were seen once. CDR1 is MNHEY and CDR2 is SVGAGI in the germline V gene. There are 15 residues in the CDR3. J was trimmed by 3 bases and V by 0 bases; bases with no gene match: 4. Sequenced sample: PBMCs. The rearrangement links TRBV6-5 to TRBJ2-7, with 8 bases aligning to TRBD2. The receptor comes from a male donor in good health and CMV-seronegative. The CDR3 DNA is TGTGCCAGCAGTTACTCGTTAGCGGGGAGCTACGAGCAGTACTTC. Translation gives CASSYSLAGSYEQYF.